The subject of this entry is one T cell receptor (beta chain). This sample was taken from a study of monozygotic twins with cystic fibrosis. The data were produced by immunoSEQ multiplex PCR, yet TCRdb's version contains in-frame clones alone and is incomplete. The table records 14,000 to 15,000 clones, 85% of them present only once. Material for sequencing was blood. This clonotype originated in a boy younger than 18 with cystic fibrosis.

CDR3 in amino acids: CASSPNPGNSNQPQHF. The CDR3 DNA sequence: TGCGCCAGCAGCCCGAATCCCGGGAATAGCAATCAGCCCCAGCATTTT. The chain is built from TRBV4-1 and TRBJ1-5; D not resolved. In germline, CDR1 is MGHRA, CDR2 YSYEKL. Trimming removed 4 bases from V and 0 bases from J, with 13 bases in between. The CDR3 is 16 amino acids.